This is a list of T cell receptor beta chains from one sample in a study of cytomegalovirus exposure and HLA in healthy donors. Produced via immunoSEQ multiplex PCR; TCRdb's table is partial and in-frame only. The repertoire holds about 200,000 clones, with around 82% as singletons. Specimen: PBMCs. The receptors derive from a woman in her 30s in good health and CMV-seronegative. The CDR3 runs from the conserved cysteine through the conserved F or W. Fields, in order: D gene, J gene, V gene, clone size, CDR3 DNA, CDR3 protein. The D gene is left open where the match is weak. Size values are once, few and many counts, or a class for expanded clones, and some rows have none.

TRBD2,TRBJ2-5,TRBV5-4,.,TGTGCCAGCAGCTTGGAAGGTCTGGGAGGGATCGTGACCCAGTACTTC,CASSLEGLGGIVTQYF
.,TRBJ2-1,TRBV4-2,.,TGTGCCAGCAGCCAAGGAAGCGAAATCCACAATGAGCAGTTCTTC,CASSQGSEIHNEQFF
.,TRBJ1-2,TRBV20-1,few,TGCAGTGCTAGGCTAGAGAATGGCTACACCTTC,CSARLENGYTF
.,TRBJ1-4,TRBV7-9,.,TGTGCCAGCAGCCAGTGGGGGGTAGAAGAAAAACTGTTTTTT,CASSQWGVEEKLFF
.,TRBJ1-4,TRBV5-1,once,TGCGCCAGCAGCTTGGCCGCCGGGTCAACTAATGAAAAACTGTTTTTT,CASSLAAGSTNEKLFF
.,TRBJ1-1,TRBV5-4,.,TGTGCCAGCAGCTTTAGCAGGGCCACTGAAGCTTTCTTT,CASSFSRATEAFF
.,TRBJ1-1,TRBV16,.,TGTGCCAGCAGCCAATCCCGAGACAGGAACACTGAAGCTTTCTTT,CASSQSRDRNTEAFF
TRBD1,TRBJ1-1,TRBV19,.,TGTGCCAGTAGTTGGGACAGGGGGAACACTGAAGCTTTCTTT,CASSWDRGNTEAFF
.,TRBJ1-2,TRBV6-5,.,TGTGCCAGCAGGTCAGGGGCCGGACTCTATGGCTACACCTTC,CASRSGAGLYGYTF
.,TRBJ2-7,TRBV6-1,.,TGTGCCAGCAGTGACGAGGCTAGCGACTACGAGCAGTACTTC,CASSDEASDYEQYF
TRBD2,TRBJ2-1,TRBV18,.,TGTGCCAGCTCACCCCGACTAGCGGGGCTAAACAATGAGCAGTTCTTC,CASSPRLAGLNNEQFF
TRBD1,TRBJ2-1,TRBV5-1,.,TGCGCCAGCAGCCTTTGGGACAGGGAAAATGAGCAGTTCTTC,CASSLWDRENEQFF
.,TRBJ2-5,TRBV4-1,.,TGCGCCAGCAGCCACCACCGGACAGCCGATTTAGAGACCCAGTACTTC,CASSHHRTADLETQYF
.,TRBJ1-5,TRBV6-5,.,TGTGCCAGCAGTGTAGGACAGAATAGCAATCAGCCCCAGCATTTT,CASSVGQNSNQPQHF
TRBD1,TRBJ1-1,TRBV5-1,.,TGCGCCAGCAGCATGCGGTACCGGGACAGTGAAGCTTTCTTT,CASSMRYRDSEAFF
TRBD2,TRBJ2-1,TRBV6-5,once,TGTGCCAGCAGTCCGGGGGGGTACAATGAGCAGTTCTTC,CASSPGGYNEQFF
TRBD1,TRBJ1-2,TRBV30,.,TGTGCCTGGTGGACAGGGGGCCTCTACACCTTC,CAWWTGGLYTF
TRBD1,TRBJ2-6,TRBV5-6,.,TGTGCCACCGGGGACAGGGCCTCTGGGGCCAACGTCCTGACTTTC,CATGDRASGANVLTF
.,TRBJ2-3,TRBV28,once,TGTGCCAGCAGTCCAACCCGGGATTTCCGGGCAGATACGCAGTATTTT,CASSPTRDFRADTQYF
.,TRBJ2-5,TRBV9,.,TGTGCCAGCAGCGTGACGGACAGTTCTGCGGAGACCCAGTACTTC,CASSVTDSSAETQYF
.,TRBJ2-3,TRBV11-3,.,TGTGCCAGCAGCTTAGGGAGATCAGATACGCAGTATTTT,CASSLGRSDTQYF
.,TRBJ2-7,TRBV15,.,TGTGCCACCAGCAGAGACTTCGTAACAAGCGAGCAGTACTTC,CATSRDFVTSEQYF
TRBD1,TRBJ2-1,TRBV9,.,TGTGCCAGCAGCGAGGGGGCCGGTGGGAATCATGAGCAGTTCTTC,CASSEGAGGNHEQFF
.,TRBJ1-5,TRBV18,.,TGTGCCAGCTCACTGACCCGCGGGGAGGAGAGCAATCAGCCCCAGCATTTT,CASSLTRGEESNQPQHF
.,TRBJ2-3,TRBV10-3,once,TGTGCCATCAGTGAATCTTTTGTAACAGATACGCAGTATTTT,CAISESFVTDTQYF
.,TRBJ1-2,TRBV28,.,TGTGCCAGCAAGTCTCCTCGGGTCGCGGGTTATGGCTACACCTTC,CASKSPRVAGYGYTF
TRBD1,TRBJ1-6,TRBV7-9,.,TGTGCCAGCAGCGCACAGGGGGGAGCCCTCCACTTT,CASSAQGGALHF
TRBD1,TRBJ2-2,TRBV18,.,TGTGCCAGCTCACCAGTCGGACAGGGGGCAGGCACCGGGGAGCTGTTTTTT,CASSPVGQGAGTGELFF
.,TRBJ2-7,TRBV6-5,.,TGTGCCAGCAGTTACTCAGCGCCTCCTTACGAGCAGTACTTC,CASSYSAPPYEQYF
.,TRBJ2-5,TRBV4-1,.,TGCGCCAGCAGCCCGCGACTCGAGAGGGAGACCCAGTACTTC,CASSPRLERETQYF
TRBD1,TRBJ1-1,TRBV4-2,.,TGTGCCAGCAGCTACGGACAGGGGAACACTGAAGCTTTCTTT,CASSYGQGNTEAFF
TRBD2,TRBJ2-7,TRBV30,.,TGTGCCTGGAGCGGGAGGGGAGACTACGAGCAGTACTTC,CAWSGRGDYEQYF
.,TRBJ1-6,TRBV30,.,TGTGCCTGGAAGCTCGAATACGATAATTCACCCCTCCACTTT,CAWKLEYDNSPLHF
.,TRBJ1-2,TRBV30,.,TGTGCCTGGAGCTTTACAGGGTACTATGGCTACACCTTC,CAWSFTGYYGYTF
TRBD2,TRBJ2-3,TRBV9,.,TGTGCCAGCAGCCCGAGGACTAGCGGGATTACAGATACGCAGTATTTT,CASSPRTSGITDTQYF
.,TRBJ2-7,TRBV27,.,TGTGCCAGCAGAATAGCGGAGCCCTACGAGCAGTACTTC,CASRIAEPYEQYF